The T cell receptor beta chain described here comes from a study of cytomegalovirus exposure and HLA in healthy donors. Study-level background: Prior work identified 120 million or so unique TCR beta sequences in roughly 190 million T cells. Study-level results: In an earlier analysis, most TCR beta V segments were productive about 87% or about 30% of the time.

The PCR used 60 Vbeta and 13 Jbeta primers. Clones were read by immunoSEQ multiplex PCR, and TCRdb kept only the in-frame ones, dropping some. The sample has fewer than 150,000 clones; 66% are singletons. A few counts support this clone. The target antigen is unknown. The germline gives CDR1 SGHTA, CDR2 FQGNSA. The CDR3 extends over 15 amino acids. V shed 3 bases, J shed 7 bases, and the junction held 7 bases outside the gene matches. The receptor was derived from a human donor in good health. Material for sequencing was PBMCs. The V gene is TRBV7-2, the J gene TRBJ1-4; 8 nucleotides agree with TRBD1. The DNA for the CDR3 is TGTGCCAGCAGCTTTCAGGGGGCAGCCGGTGAAAAACTGTTTTTT. Protein product: CASSFQGAAGEKLFF.